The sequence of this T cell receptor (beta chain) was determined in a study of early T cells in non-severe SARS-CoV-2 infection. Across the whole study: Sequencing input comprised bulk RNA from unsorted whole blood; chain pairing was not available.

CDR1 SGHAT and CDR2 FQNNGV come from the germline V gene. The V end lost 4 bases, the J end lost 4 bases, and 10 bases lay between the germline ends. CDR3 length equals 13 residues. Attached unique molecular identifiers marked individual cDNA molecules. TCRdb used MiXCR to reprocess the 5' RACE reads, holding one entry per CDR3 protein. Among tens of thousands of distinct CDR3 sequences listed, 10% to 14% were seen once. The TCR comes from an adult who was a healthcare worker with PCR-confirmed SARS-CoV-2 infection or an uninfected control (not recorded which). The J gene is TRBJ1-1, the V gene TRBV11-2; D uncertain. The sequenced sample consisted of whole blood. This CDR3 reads CASSSRGTTEAFF. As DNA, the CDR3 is TGTGCCAGCAGCTCCCGGGGAACCACTGAAGCTTTCTTT.